This T cell receptor (beta chain) stems from a study of regulatory T cells in long-lasting Graves disease. According to the study, TCR beta libraries were built with iRepertoire HTBI primers and CDR3-region Arm-PCR. TCRdb used MiXCR to reprocess the multiplex PCR reads, holding one entry per CDR3 protein. The table includes roughly 380,000 distinct CDR3 sequences, about a sixth detected once. Germline V gene sequence: CDR1 SGHVS, CDR2 FQNEAQ. The CDR3 contains 13 residues. A remark on this clonotype: A far larger clone is only one base removed, so a read error is likely.

Time point defined: newly diagnosed GD, antithyroid drugs for less than 3 months. The TCR library used RNA extracted from PBMCs. J is TRBJ2-3 and V is TRBV7-8; D is unclear. TRBJ1-1 matches the DNA end more closely, so the J call is doubtful. The specimen comprised peripheral blood mononuclear cells (PBMCs), sampled at new diagnosis, from a patient treated with antithyroid drugs. This receptor was obtained from a female donor with Graves disease. DNA for the CDR3: TGTGCCGGCAGCCAAACAAGGACCGGTCGAGCTTTCTTT. Protein: CAGSQTRTGRAFF.